Below are 23 T cell receptor beta chains sequenced from a single sample in a study of T cell responses to AZD1222 COVID-19 vaccine. The protocol was immunoSEQ multiplex PCR, while the TCRdb copy is restricted to in-frame clones and leaves out a portion. The profile covers tens of thousands of clones, with roughly four fifths appearing a single time and 26% taken by the ten largest. The input for sequencing was peripheral blood, taken 28 days after the second AZD1222 dose. These receptors all come from an adult who received the AZD1222 COVID-19 vaccine.

The chain couples TRBV7-3 to TRBJ2-7, with D perhaps TRBD1 (5 bases). This CDR3 has 18 residues. From germline, CDR1 is SGHTA and CDR2 FQGTGA. Trimming pared 0 bases from V and 5 bases from J, leaving 23 bases between. The CDR3 spells CASSLTVFVRAQVDEQYF. The CDR3 DNA reads as TGTGCCAGCAGCTTAACGGTGTTCGTCAGGGCCCAGGTTGACGAGCAGTACTTC. Using reference TRBV7-3 and TRBJ2-7 for the parts outside the CDR3, the full variable domain is GAGVSQTPSNKVTEKGKYVELRCDPISGHTALYWYRQSLGQGPEFLIYFQGTGAADDSGLPNDRFFAVRPEGSVSTLKIQRTERGDSAVYLCASSLTVFVRAQVDEQYFGPGTRLTVT.

The J gene is TRBJ1-2, the V gene TRBV6-5; possibly TRBD1 for D (5 bases). Deletions cut 2 bases from V and 1 base from J, with 11 bases between. The CDR3 spans 15 residues. Germline V gene sequence: CDR1 MNHEY, CDR2 SVGAGI. The CDR3 nucleotides are TGTGCCAGCAGTTACCGGGACGGCATTAACTATGGCTACACCTTC. This encodes CASSYRDGINYGYTF.

Details on this clone: An end of the junction does not agree with germline; a read error may underlie this. The same CDR3 is also encoded by other DNA sequences in this sample. The rearrangement links TRBV11-2 to TRBJ2-7; TRBD2 might be the D (6 bases). The CDR3 runs 15 residues. CDR1 SGHAT and CDR2 FQNNGV come from the germline V gene. The CDR3 nucleotides are TGTGCCAGTAGCTTACCGGGAGCATCCTCCTACGAGCAGTACTTC. Amino acid sequence: CASSLPGASSYEQYF.

CDR3 loop: CASSPYRDTQYF. In DNA form, the CDR3 reads TGTGCCAGCAGCCCCTATCGGGATACGCAGTATTTT. The genes are TRBV5-8 and TRBJ2-3; no clear D. Deletions cut 4 bases from V and 6 bases from J, with 9 bases between. The germline V gene encodes CDR1 SGHTS and CDR2 YDEGEE. This CDR3 is 12 amino acids long.

V and J are TRBV5-6 and TRBJ1-4, with unresolved D. In germline, CDR1 is SGHDT, CDR2 YYEEEE. V was cut by 3 bases and J by 5 bases, with 14 bases left in between. CDR3 size: 15 residues. The CDR3 spells CASSSPRQVNEKLFF. The CDR3 bases are TGTGCCAGCAGCTCCCCGCGGCAGGTGAATGAAAAACTGTTTTTT.

The chain joins TRBV10-3 to TRBJ2-1; unclear D gene. Germline lookup yields CDR1 ENHRY and CDR2 SYGVKD. CDR3 length: 14 residues. Trimming took 0 bases from V and 5 from J, leaving 8 bases between them. The CDR3 DNA reads TGTGCCATCAGTGAGTCGGCACCCAACAATGAGCAGTTCTTC. As protein: CAISESAPNNEQFF.

V gene TRBV4-3 combines with J gene TRBJ2-6; no firm D call. The germline gives CDR1 LGHNA, CDR2 YSLEER. V lost 1 base and J 0 bases, leaving 7 bases between the germline ends. The CDR3 consists of 16 residues. The CDR3 sequence: CASSQAWGSGANVLTF. CDR3 DNA: TGCGCCAGCAGCCAAGCTTGGGGCTCTGGGGCCAACGTCCTGACTTTC.

The chain links TRBV6-5 to TRBJ2-7; the D call may be TRBD1 or TRBD2 (5 bases each). V shed 8 bases and J shed 7 bases, with 15 bases lying between them. Per the germline V gene, CDR1 is MNHEY and CDR2 is SVGAGI. The CDR3 contains 12 residues. The CDR3 coding sequence is TGTGCCAGCGGGGCCGGGGCGTGGGAGCAGTACTTC. Translation gives CASGAGAWEQYF.

The V gene is TRBV7-2, the J gene TRBJ2-1; the D gene could be TRBD1 or TRBD2 (7 bases each). Germline V gives CDR1 SGHTA, CDR2 FQGNSA. Trimming shortened V by 3 bases and J by 13 bases, and 22 bases separated the two germline ends. The length of the CDR3 is 15 residues. The CDR3 reads CASSLPGQSSGPQFF. In nucleotides, the CDR3 is TGTGCCAGCAGCTTGCCGGGACAGTCTAGCGGACCACAGTTCTTC.

The chain recombines TRBV5-1 with TRBJ2-3, with 9 positions matching TRBD1. CDR1 and CDR2 from the germline V gene are SGHRS and YFSETQ. The V and J ends lost 4 bases and 4 bases, in that order; junction bases with no gene match: 10. This CDR3 has 16 amino acids. The CDR3 here is CASSPDRGGGADTQYF. The CDR3 DNA follows: TGCGCCAGCAGCCCTGACAGGGGGGGAGGCGCAGATACGCAGTATTTT.

The chain is built from TRBV6-1 and TRBJ2-7, with D perhaps matching TRBD1 or TRBD2 (5 bases each). The V and J ends lost 0 bases and 2 bases respectively, with 20 bases between them. The CDR3 consists of 18 residues. Germline CDR1 reads MNHNS; CDR2 reads SASEGT. The CDR3 protein is CASSEAQLGTALTYEQYF. The CDR3 DNA reads as TGTGCCAGCAGTGAAGCGCAGCTAGGGACCGCACTTACCTACGAGCAGTACTTC.

A single count supports this clone. The genes are TRBV27 and TRBJ2-7; D might be TRBD1 or TRBD2, each matching 8 bases. The CDR3 loop spans 17 amino acids. The germline V and J ends were trimmed by 2 bases and 0 bases, with 17 bases remaining between them. Germline V CDR1 and CDR2: MNHEY, SMNVEV (reference sequence). CDR3 loop: CASSLTSGGTGSYEQYF. In nucleotides, the CDR3 is TGTGCCAGCAGTTTAACGTCGGGGGGGACAGGCTCCTACGAGCAGTACTTC.

The chain joins TRBV6-5 to TRBJ2-4; perhaps TRBD2 as D (6 bases). The CDR3 covers 14 residues. V lost 6 bases and J 10 bases, leaving 19 bases between the germline ends. Germline V gives CDR1 MNHEY, CDR2 SVGAGI. CDR3 residues: CASSLLEGRGIQYF. For the CDR3, the DNA is TGTGCCAGCAGCCTCCTGGAGGGCCGGGGTATTCAGTACTTC.

This clone is a singleton in its sample. The chain joins TRBV6-2 or TRBV6-3 to TRBJ2-4; TRBD2 matches at 7 bases. Germline V lookup: CDR1 MNHEY, CDR2 SVGEGT. This CDR3 is 17 amino acids long. V shed 0 bases, J shed 4 bases, and the junction held 9 bases outside the gene matches. The CDR3 spells CASSYSMGGSSKNIQYF. CDR3 nucleotides: TGTGCCAGCAGTTACTCGATGGGCGGGAGCTCAAAAAACATTCAGTACTTC.

The chain has TRBV28 and TRBJ2-7, with a possible D match to TRBD1 (6 bases). CDR3 length: 13 residues. Germline V gives CDR1 MDHEN, CDR2 SYDVKM. Trimming took 9 bases from V and 4 from J, leaving 16 bases between them. In nucleotides, the CDR3 is TGTGCCAGTAACCCGGGACACTTGTACGAGCAGTACTTC. This gives the protein CASNPGHLYEQYF.

The CDR3 sequence: CASSSQYSPLHF. Written as DNA, the CDR3 is TGTGCCAGTTCCAGCCAGTATTCACCCCTCCACTTT. V gene TRBV19 combines with J gene TRBJ1-6; D call uncertain. This CDR3 is 12 amino acids long. Trimming removed 8 bases from V and 8 bases from J, with 10 bases in between. Germline V lookup: CDR1 LNHDA, CDR2 SQIVND (reference sequence).

This rearrangement joins TRBV5-6 to TRBJ1-2; D uncertain. CDR1 and CDR2 (germline): SGHDT, YYEEEE. This CDR3 contains 15 residues. The V and J ends lost 1 base and 5 bases respectively, with 15 bases between them. This chain's CDR3 is CASSLRQNRLYGYTF. CDR3 in DNA: TGTGCCAGCAGCTTGAGGCAGAACAGACTTTATGGCTACACCTTC. Variable domain in full (rest from reference TRBV5-6 and TRBJ1-2): DAGVTQSPTHLIKTRGQQVTLRCSPKSGHDTVSWYQQALGQGPQFIFQYYEEEERQRGNFPDRFSGHQFPNYSSELNVNALLLGDSALYLCASSLRQNRLYGYTFGSGTRLTVV.

In its sample, this clone was seen once. The chain recombines TRBV19 with TRBJ2-7; D uncertain. Germline values: CDR1 LNHDA, CDR2 SQIVND (reference sequence). The CDR3 spans 13 residues. Trimming stripped 5 bases from V and 4 bases from J, with 12 bases between. CDR3 loop: CASSPRQRYEQYF. The CDR3 DNA follows: TGTGCCAGTAGTCCCCGCCAGAGATACGAGCAGTACTTC.

This CDR3 reads CASSLQGFGYTF. The CDR3 DNA sequence: TGTGCCAGCAGCCTTCAGGGGTTTGGCTACACCTTC. V gene TRBV12-3 or TRBV12-4 combines with J gene TRBJ1-2, with a tentative D call TRBD1 (6 bases). Trimming cost V 6 bases and J 7 bases, with 12 bases left between them. This CDR3 spans 12 amino acids.

This chain uses TRBV28 with TRBJ2-1, with 10 bases aligning to TRBD2. Germline trimming cut 6 bases from V and 4 bases from J; bases unmatched to any gene: 3. Germline CDR1 is MDHEN and CDR2 is SYDVKM. The CDR3 is made up of 14 amino acids. The CDR3 sequence: CASRLAGRYNEQFF. In DNA, the CDR3 is TGTGCCAGCAGACTAGCGGGAAGATACAATGAGCAGTTCTTC.

The chain has TRBV5-1 and TRBJ2-5; tentative D call: TRBD1 (6 bases). This CDR3 region has 16 residues. Trimming stripped 2 bases from V and 2 bases from J, with 16 bases between. Germline V CDR1 and CDR2: SGHRS, YFSETQ. CDR3 bases: TGCGCCAGCAGCTTCTTCGGGACATCCCTACAAGAGACCCAGTACTTC. Translation: CASSFFGTSLQETQYF.

Worth noting for this clone: The junction shows a germline mismatch at one end, possibly a read error. The chain is built from TRBV6-5 and TRBJ1-4; D is unresolved. Germline assignment: CDR1 MNHEY and CDR2 SVGAGI. This CDR3 region has 10 residues. CDR3 nucleotides: TGTGCCAGCAACGTTGACACGGCGCTTTTT. Amino acids: CASNVDTALF.

This sequence joins TRBV4-1 and TRBJ1-6; the D is unclear. From germline, CDR1 is MGHRA and CDR2 YSYEKL. The CDR3 spans 15 residues. V lost 0 bases and J lost 7, with 10 bases in between. This CDR3 is CASSQEGLRNSPLHF. For the CDR3, the DNA is TGCGCCAGCAGCCAAGAAGGTCTGAGGAATTCACCCCTCCACTTT.